This TCR beta chain was documented in a study of tissue T cells after allogeneic stem cell transplantation. In germline, CDR1 is KGHPV, CDR2 FQNQEV (reference sequence). V dropped 3 bases and J dropped 5 bases, with 6 bases sitting between them. This CDR3 comprises 12 residues. This clone was seen only once. Gene names are mouse gene names. The CDR3 extends 1 residue past the end of the read, so its final part is completed from the germline J gene. Specified time point: mouse harvest day 7 after allogeneic transplant. Mouse grafts combined 10^7 T-cell-depleted bone marrow cells with 10^6 splenic CD5+ T cells. TCRdb's copy holds only in-frame clones and misses some; the assay was immunoSEQ multiplex PCR. The data show about 6,600 clones, around half seen once.

V and J are TRBV26 and TRBJ2-5, with D perhaps matching TRBD1 (5 bases). The sequencing sample was made of lymph node tissue. This TCR derives from a female BALB/c mouse given C57BL/6 T cells with graft-versus-host disease after an allogeneic hematopoietic cell transplant. This chain's CDR3 is CASSLRGDTQYF. Partial CDR3 DNA: TGTGCCAGCAGTCTTAGGGGAGACACCCAGTAC.